The present T cell receptor (beta chain) was sequenced within a study of blood T cell repertoires in COVID-19. Participant reports of clinical history set cohort assignment. Two negative PCRs, clearance, or symptom resolution were required of recovered Cohort 3 donors. In its sample, this clone was seen a few times. Sequencing was performed with immunoSEQ multiplex PCR; in TCRdb, only in-frame clones are kept and a portion is missing. This sample has 150,000 or so clones; roughly 88% occur once, and the top ten carry around 15%. The CDR3 extends over 14 amino acids. J lost 6 bases, V lost 2 bases, and 5 bases had no gene match. From germline, CDR1 is LGHDT and CDR2 YNNKEL (reference sequence).

Sequenced input: PBMCs or T cells enriched from blood (not recorded which). The V gene is TRBV3-1 (or the pseudogene TRBV3-2), the J gene TRBJ1-1, with 8 bases fitting TRBD1. The sequence was obtained from a man between 45 and 60 years old who had recovered from COVID-19. The CDR3 loop reads CASSQLTGGSEAFF. The CDR3 DNA follows: TGTGCCAGCAGCCAACTAACAGGGGGGTCTGAAGCTTTCTTT.